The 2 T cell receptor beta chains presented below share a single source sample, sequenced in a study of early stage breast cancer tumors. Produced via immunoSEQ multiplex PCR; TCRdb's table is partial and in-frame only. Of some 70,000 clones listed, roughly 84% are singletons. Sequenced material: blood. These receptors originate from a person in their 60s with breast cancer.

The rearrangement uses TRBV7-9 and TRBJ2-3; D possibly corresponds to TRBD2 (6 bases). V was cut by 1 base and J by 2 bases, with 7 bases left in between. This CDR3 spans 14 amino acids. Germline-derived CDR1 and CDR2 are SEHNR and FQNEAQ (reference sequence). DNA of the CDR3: TGTGCCAGCAGCTTAGGCGGGATCACAGATACGCAGTATTTT. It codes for CASSLGGITDTQYF.

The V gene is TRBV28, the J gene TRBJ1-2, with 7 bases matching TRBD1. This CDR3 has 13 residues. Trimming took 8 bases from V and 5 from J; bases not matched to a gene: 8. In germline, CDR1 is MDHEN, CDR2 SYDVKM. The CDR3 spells CASGRGGPYGYTF. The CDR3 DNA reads TGTGCCAGCGGACGAGGGGGCCCGTATGGCTACACCTTC.